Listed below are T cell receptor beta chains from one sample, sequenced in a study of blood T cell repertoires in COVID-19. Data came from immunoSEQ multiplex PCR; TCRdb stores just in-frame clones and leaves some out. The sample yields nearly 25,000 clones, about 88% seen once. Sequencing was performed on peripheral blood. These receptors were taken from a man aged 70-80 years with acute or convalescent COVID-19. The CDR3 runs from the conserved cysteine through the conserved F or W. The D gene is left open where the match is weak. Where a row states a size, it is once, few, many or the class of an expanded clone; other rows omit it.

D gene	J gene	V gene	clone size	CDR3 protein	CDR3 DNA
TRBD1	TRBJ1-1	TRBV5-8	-	CASSLRTGVRTEAFF	TGTGCCAGCAGCTTAAGAACAGGGGTTAGAACTGAAGCTTTCTTT
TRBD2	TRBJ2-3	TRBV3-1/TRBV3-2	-	CASSQGEGMTDTQYF	TGTGCCAGCAGCCAAGGGGAGGGGATGACAGATACGCAGTATTTT
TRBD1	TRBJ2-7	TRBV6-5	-	CASSPQQGAYEQYF	TGTGCCAGCAGTCCCCAACAGGGGGCATACGAGCAGTACTTC
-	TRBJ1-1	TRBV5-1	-	CASSLGQAEAFF	TGCGCCAGCAGCTTGGGACAAGCTGAAGCTTTCTTT
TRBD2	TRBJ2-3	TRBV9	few	CASSEYGNSGRADTQYF	TGTGCCAGCAGCGAATATGGTAATAGCGGGAGGGCAGATACGCAGTATTTT
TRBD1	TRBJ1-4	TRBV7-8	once	CASSPADRIGTGATNEKLFF	TGTGCCAGCAGCCCCGCCGACCGAATCGGGACAGGGGCAACTAATGAAAAACTGTTTTTT
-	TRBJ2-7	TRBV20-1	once	CSARDGQKQYF	TGCAGTGCTAGAGATGGCCAGAAGCAGTACTTC
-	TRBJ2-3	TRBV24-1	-	CATSDAGAPIDTQYF	TGTGCCACCAGTGATGCGGGGGCCCCTATCGATACGCAGTATTTT
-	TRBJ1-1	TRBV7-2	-	CASSLNWAGTEAFF	TGTGCCAGCAGCTTAAACTGGGCGGGGACTGAAGCTTTCTTT
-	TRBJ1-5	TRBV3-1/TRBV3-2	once	CASSQGGSGNQPQHF	TGTGCCAGCAGCCAGGGAGGTTCGGGCAATCAGCCCCAGCATTTT
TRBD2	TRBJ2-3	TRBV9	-	CASSVAIYPSGRVTDTQYF	TGTGCCAGCAGCGTAGCTATTTACCCTAGCGGGAGGGTCACAGATACGCAGTATTTT
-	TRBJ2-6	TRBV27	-	CASGGSGANVLTF	TGTGCCAGCGGAGGCTCTGGGGCCAACGTCCTGACTTTC
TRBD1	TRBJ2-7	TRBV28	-	CASSTPTGGNSYEQYF	TGTGCCAGCAGTACACCGACAGGGGGTAATTCCTACGAGCAGTACTTC
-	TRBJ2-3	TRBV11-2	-	CASSLSRDTQYF	TGTGCCAGCAGCCTATCTCGGGATACGCAGTATTTT
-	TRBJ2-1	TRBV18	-	CASSPGGLGSYNEQFF	TGTGCCAGCTCACCAGGGGGACTCGGGTCCTACAATGAGCAGTTCTTC
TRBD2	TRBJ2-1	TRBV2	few	CASSAAGGIWDEQFF	TGTGCCAGCAGTGCCGCGGGAGGGATTTGGGATGAGCAGTTCTTC
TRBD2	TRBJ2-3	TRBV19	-	CASTLAGGLTDTQYF	TGTGCCAGTACTCTAGCGGGGGGCCTCACAGATACGCAGTATTTT
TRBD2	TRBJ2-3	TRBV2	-	CASSPPGLAGTDTQYF	TGTGCCAGCAGTCCCCCGGGACTAGCGGGAACAGATACGCAGTATTTT
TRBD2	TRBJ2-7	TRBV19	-	CASSYGRFYEQYF	TGTGCCAGTAGTTACGGGAGGTTCTACGAGCAGTACTTC
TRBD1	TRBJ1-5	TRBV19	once	CASSPTHFQGVRQPQHF	TGTGCCAGTAGTCCAACTCATTTCCAGGGGGTTCGACAGCCCCAGCATTTT
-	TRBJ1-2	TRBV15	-	CATSGPGANYGYTF	TGTGCCACCAGCGGCCCGGGGGCTAACTATGGCTACACCTTC
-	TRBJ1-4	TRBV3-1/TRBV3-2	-	CASSQAGNEKLFF	TGTGCCAGCAGCCAAGCAGGTAATGAAAAACTGTTTTTT
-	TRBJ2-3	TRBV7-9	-	CASKDGGRNADTQYF	TGTGCCAGCAAAGACGGCGGTAGAAACGCAGATACGCAGTATTTT
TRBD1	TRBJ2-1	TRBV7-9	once	CASSRDRGSYNEQFF	TGTGCCAGCAGCCGGGACAGGGGCTCCTACAATGAGCAGTTCTTC
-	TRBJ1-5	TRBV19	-	CASTTQGPGNQPQHF	TGTGCCAGTACCACCCAGGGGCCGGGAAATCAGCCCCAGCATTTT
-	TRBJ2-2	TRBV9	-	CASSAVTGTGELFF	TGTGCCAGCAGCGCTGTCACAGGCACCGGGGAGCTGTTTTTT
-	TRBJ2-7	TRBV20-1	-	CSASGGVGSNEQYF	TGCAGTGCTAGTGGCGGGGTAGGATCCAACGAGCAGTACTTC
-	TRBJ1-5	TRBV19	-	CASSIWGASNQPQHF	TGTGCCAGTAGTATCTGGGGCGCGAGCAATCAGCCCCAGCATTTT
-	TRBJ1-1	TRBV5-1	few	CASSLVSNTEAFF	TGCGCCAGCAGCTTGGTTTCAAACACTGAAGCTTTCTTT
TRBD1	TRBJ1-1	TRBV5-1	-	CASSGIKGTGENTEAFF	TGCGCCAGCAGCGGGATCAAGGGAACAGGGGAGAACACTGAAGCTTTCTTT
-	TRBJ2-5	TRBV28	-	CASNQTPRYF	TGTGCCAGCAATCAGACACCCCGGTACTTC
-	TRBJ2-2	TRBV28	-	CASSLLSTMNTGELFF	TGTGCCAGCAGTTTATTGTCCACTATGAACACCGGGGAGCTGTTTTTT
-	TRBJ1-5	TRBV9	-	CASSVEGDQPQHF	TGTGCCAGCAGCGTAGAAGGGGATCAGCCCCAGCATTTT
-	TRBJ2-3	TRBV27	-	CASSSPAFTDTQYF	TGTGCCAGCAGTTCGCCAGCGTTCACAGATACGCAGTATTTT
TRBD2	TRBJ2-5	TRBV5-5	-	CASSWRGGGETQYF	TGTGCCAGCAGCTGGCGGGGCGGGGGGGAGACCCAGTACTTC
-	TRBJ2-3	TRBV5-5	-	CASSLDREDTQYF	TGTGCCAGCAGCTTGGACAGGGAGGATACGCAGTATTTT
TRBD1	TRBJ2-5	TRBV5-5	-	CASSPLGRGIQETQYF	TGTGCCAGCAGCCCCTTGGGCAGGGGGATCCAAGAGACCCAGTACTTC
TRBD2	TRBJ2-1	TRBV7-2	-	CASSLQPGTNNEQFF	TGTGCCAGCAGCTTACAACCCGGGACTAACAATGAGCAGTTCTTC
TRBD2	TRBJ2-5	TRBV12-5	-	CASGLGGGQTQYF	TGTGCTAGTGGTTTGGGCGGGGGTCAGACCCAGTACTTC
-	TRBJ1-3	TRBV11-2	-	CASSSLTGSSGNTIYF	TGTGCCAGCAGCTCCCTAACAGGGAGCTCTGGAAACACCATATATTTT
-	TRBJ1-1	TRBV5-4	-	CASSPPGRTEAFF	TGTGCCAGCAGCCCCCCAGGGAGGACTGAAGCTTTCTTT
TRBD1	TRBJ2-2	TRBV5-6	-	CASSWGQGKGGELFF	TGTGCCAGCAGCTGGGGACAGGGAAAGGGCGGGGAGCTGTTTTTT
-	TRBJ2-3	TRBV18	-	CASSPGAGEADTQYF	TGTGCCAGCTCACCAGGGGCCGGTGAGGCAGATACGCAGTATTTT
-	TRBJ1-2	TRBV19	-	CARSSYYGYTF	TGTGCCAGGTCCTCTTACTATGGCTACACCTTC
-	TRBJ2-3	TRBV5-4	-	CASSSLSTDTQYF	TGTGCCAGCAGCTCCTTAAGCACAGATACGCAGTATTTT